These T cell receptor beta chains were read from a single sample in a study of radiotherapy plus CTLA-4 blockade in lung cancer. TCRdb's copy holds only in-frame clones and misses some; the assay was immunoSEQ multiplex PCR. This sample yields about 59,000 clones, of which approximately 68% are seen a single time; about 8.5% belongs to the top ten. The starting material was peripheral blood, obtained from a patient treated with radiotherapy plus ipilimumab. The receptors come from a human donor with non-small cell lung cancer whose response to radiotherapy plus ipilimumab could not be evaluated. CDR3s include the opening cysteine and the closing phenylalanine or tryptophan. A D gene is named only where the DNA matches it firmly. Not every row has a clone size; where given, it reads once, few, many or a size class.

few,NA,TRBJ2-7,TRBV10-3,CASRSGSYEQYF,TGTGCCAGCCGTAGCGGCTCCTACGAGCAGTACTTC
NA,NA,TRBJ2-7,TRBV28,CASSFQNEQYF,TGTGCCAGCAGTTTCCAAAACGAGCAGTACTTC
NA,NA,TRBJ2-2,TRBV11-3,CASSPFPPGFGINTGELFF,TGTGCCAGCAGCCCCTTCCCCCCAGGTTTCGGGATCAACACCGGGGAGCTGTTTTTT
few,NA,TRBJ1-1,TRBV9,CASSVEAGNIAEAFF,TGTGCCAGCAGCGTAGAGGCAGGGAATATCGCTGAAGCTTTCTTT
NA,TRBD2,TRBJ2-2,TRBV9,CASSVSREGVGELFF,TGTGCCAGCAGCGTAAGCCGGGAGGGGGTCGGGGAGCTGTTTTTT
NA,NA,TRBJ1-2,TRBV7-9,CASSRSASRVDIGYTF,TGTGCCAGCAGCCGATCTGCGAGCAGGGTTGATATTGGCTACACCTTC
NA,NA,TRBJ2-5,TRBV7-6,CASSLGGGEQETQYF,TGTGCCAGCAGCTTAGGGGGGGGCGAACAAGAGACCCAGTACTTC
NA,NA,TRBJ1-2,TRBV30,CAWSVPRYSPYGYTF,TGTGCCTGGAGTGTACCGCGGTACTCCCCCTATGGCTACACCTTC
once,NA,TRBJ2-1,TRBV30,CAWSGPNRVFNEQFF,TGTGCCTGGAGTGGGCCTAACAGGGTTTTCAATGAGCAGTTCTTC
NA,TRBD2,TRBJ2-3,TRBV11-2,CASSWASGGSTDTQYF,TGTGCCAGCAGCTGGGCCAGCGGGGGGAGCACAGATACGCAGTATTTT
NA,NA,TRBJ1-5,TRBV10-1,CASSVVAYSNQPQHF,TGCGCCAGCAGTGTGGTAGCTTATAGCAATCAGCCCCAGCATTTT
NA,TRBD2,TRBJ2-3,TRBV9,CASSVERLAGDLADTQYF,TGTGCCAGCAGCGTAGAGCGACTAGCGGGAGATTTAGCAGATACGCAGTATTTT
NA,TRBD1,TRBJ2-5,TRBV5-1,CASSGTGTGGHF,TGCGCCAGCAGCGGGACCGGGACAGGGGGTCACTTC
NA,NA,TRBJ1-2,TRBV9,CASSVGGRGDNYGYTF,TGTGCCAGCAGCGTAGGGGGCCGGGGGGACAACTATGGCTACACCTTC
NA,TRBD2,TRBJ2-7,TRBV27,CASSYSRSGRIYEQYF,TGTGCCAGCAGTTACTCGAGGAGCGGGAGAATTTACGAGCAGTACTTC
once,TRBD2,TRBJ2-1,TRBV9,CASSVSGRGVYNEQFF,TGTGCCAGCAGCGTCTCCGGGCGGGGGGTCTACAATGAGCAGTTCTTC
NA,TRBD1,TRBJ1-4,TRBV5-1,CASSLGAGQGNEKLFF,TGCGCCAGCAGCTTGGGTGCGGGACAGGGGAATGAAAAACTGTTTTTT
NA,TRBD1,TRBJ1-4,TRBV29-1,CSVRVTGAGEKLFF,TGCAGCGTTCGGGTAACAGGGGCGGGAGAAAAACTGTTTTTT